The source of this TCR beta chain is a study of T cells after yellow fever vaccination. About the research overall: It was SMART-Seq v4 Ultra Low Input that prepared the fractions with low cell numbers.

MiXCR, applied by TCRdb to the 5' RACE reads, yields one record per CDR3 protein. The data show 610,000 or so distinct CDR3 sequences, 10% to 15% seen once. Notes on the study in general: Peaking on day 5 versus 15, the secondary response was faster but weaker. Primary-vaccination clones mostly resurfaced post-booster (approximately 96% CD4, roughly 90% CD8).

This clonotype was seen only a few times. What it binds is not known. This clonotype was obtained from a man aged 25 to 45 who received the YFV17D yellow fever vaccine. Specimen: PBMCs, collected on the day of the yellow fever booster vaccination.

The CDR3: CASSPRASGRVDTQYF. In DNA, the CDR3 is TGCGCCAGCAGCCCGCGAGCTAGCGGGAGGGTAGATACGCAGTATTTT. The gene calls are TRBV5-1 and TRBJ2-3, with TRBD2 identical over 12 bases. Germline V lookup: CDR1 SGHRS, CDR2 YFSETQ. The CDR3 length is 16 residues. The V segment lost 4 bases and the J segment 5 bases; nucleotides outside the gene matches: 8.